Below are 29 T cell receptor beta chains sequenced from a single sample in a study of cytomegalovirus exposure and HLA in healthy donors. Profiling relied on immunoSEQ multiplex PCR, and the TCRdb table lists in-frame clones only, not all of them. The sample has fewer than 90,000 clones; 84% are singletons. Input material: PBMCs. The receptor set was obtained from a woman between 18 and 30 years old in good health and CMV-seropositive.

This clone was recorded only once. V usage is TRBV4-3 and J usage is TRBJ1-3, with D tentatively TRBD1 (5 bases). V dropped 3 bases and J dropped 0 bases, with 12 bases sitting between them. This CDR3 spans 16 amino acids. Germline CDR1 is LGHNA and CDR2 is YSLEER. The DNA of the CDR3 is TGCGCCAGCAGCCAGGGCGACAGATCCTCTGGAAACACCATATATTTT. Encoded protein: CASSQGDRSSGNTIYF.

The chain carries TRBV7-3 and TRBJ2-2, with D perhaps TRBD1 (6 bases). Germline lookup yields CDR1 SGHTA and CDR2 FQGTGA. Deletions cut 6 bases from V and 5 bases from J, with 10 bases between. The CDR3 sequence is 13 residues long. The CDR3 protein is CASRQTGTGELFF. The CDR3 region has the DNA TGTGCCAGCAGACAAACAGGGACCGGGGAGCTGTTTTTT.

CDR3 amino acids: CASSLESGGSSGELFF. The CDR3, as DNA: TGCGCCAGCAGCTTGGAATCAGGGGGAAGCTCCGGGGAGCTGTTTTTT. The chain recombines TRBV5-1 with TRBJ2-2; 7 bases are a match to TRBD1. From germline, CDR1 is SGHRS and CDR2 YFSETQ. The CDR3 is 16 amino acids. Trimming cost V 0 bases and J 6 bases; bases outside gene matches: 8.

The rearrangement links TRBV11-2 to TRBJ2-5; 11 nucleotides agree with TRBD2. Germline assignment: CDR1 SGHAT and CDR2 FQNNGV. The CDR3 extends over 16 amino acids. Unmatched junction bases numbered 5, after V lost 5 bases and J lost 0 bases. CDR3 amino acids: CASSLGLAGYQETQYF. The DNA for the CDR3 is TGTGCCAGCAGCCTAGGACTAGCGGGCTACCAAGAGACCCAGTACTTC.

This chain connects TRBV2 to TRBJ2-2; TRBD1 matches at 8 bases. V shed 7 bases and J 3 bases; nucleotides not matched to a gene: 7. The CDR3 is 15 residues long. In germline, CDR1 is SNHLY, CDR2 FYNNEI. CDR3 DNA sequence: TGTGCCAGCAAAATGGGACAGGCGGACACCGGGGAGCTGTTTTTT. The encoded protein is CASKMGQADTGELFF.

This clone was seen a few times. The rearrangement links TRBV5-5 to TRBJ2-7; 10 bases are a match to TRBD1. J lost 5 bases, V lost 4 bases, and 9 bases had no gene match. CDR1 and CDR2 (germline): SGHKS, YYEKEE (reference sequence). This CDR3 contains 15 residues. CDR3 DNA: TGTGCCAGCAGCCCATCCGGGACAGGGGACCACGAGCAGTACTTC. This sequence encodes CASSPSGTGDHEQYF.

This clone was detected a few times. The chain couples TRBV5-6 to TRBJ2-5; 8 bases are a match to TRBD1. CDR3 length: 13 residues. The germline CDR1 and CDR2 sequences are SGHDT and YYEEEE. The ends lost 1 base at V and 5 bases at J; junction bases unmatched: 1. The CDR3 DNA sequence: TGTGCCAGCAGCTTGAGACAGGGGGAGACCCAGTACTTC. This gives the protein CASSLRQGETQYF.

This rearrangement joins TRBV19 to TRBJ1-1; D might be TRBD1 (5 bases). Per the germline V gene, CDR1 is LNHDA and CDR2 is SQIVND (reference sequence). Trimming stripped 1 base from V and 1 base from J, with 10 bases between. The CDR3 contains 15 residues. The CDR3, as DNA: TGTGCCAGTAGTATAGTTAACAGGCCGAACACTGAAGCTTTCTTT. Its protein product is CASSIVNRPNTEAFF.

This chain uses TRBV7-2 with TRBJ1-2; D remains unclear. This CDR3 is built from 14 residues. With 3 bases removed from V and 8 bases from J, the gap between germline ends came to 16 bases. The V gene's germline CDR1 is SGHTA and CDR2 FQGNSA. The CDR3 region is CASSFFLARSGYTF. The DNA of the CDR3 is TGTGCCAGCAGCTTCTTCCTAGCCCGGTCGGGCTACACCTTC. The variable domain in full, with the rest retrieved from reference TRBV7-2 and TRBJ1-2, is GAGVSQSPSNKVTEKGKDVELRCDPISGHTALYWYRQSLGQGLEFLIYFQGNSAPDKSGLPSDRFSAERTGGSVSTLTIQRTQQEDSAVYLCASSFFLARSGYTFGSGTRLTVV.

The table lists this clone with a few counts. The gene calls are TRBV2 and TRBJ1-1; D remains ambiguous. V lost 6 bases to trimming and J lost 7 bases, with 9 bases between them. The CDR3 runs to 11 residues. CDR1 SNHLY and CDR2 FYNNEI come from the germline V gene. In DNA form, the CDR3 reads TGTGCCAGCAGCCCCCTACGTGAAGCTTTCTTT. Its protein is CASSPLREAFF.

This chain uses TRBV28 with TRBJ1-5, with 7 bases identical to TRBD1. V dropped 6 bases and J dropped 0; count of bases not matched to a gene: 5. From germline, CDR1 is MDHEN and CDR2 SYDVKM. CDR3 length: 15 amino acids. This CDR3 is CASSETGISNQPQHF. The CDR3 nucleotides are TGTGCCAGCAGCGAGACAGGGATTAGCAATCAGCCCCAGCATTTT.

This clone has a single count. The gene calls are TRBV5-1 and TRBJ2-1, with 8 nucleotides matching TRBD1. Germline loops: CDR1 SGHRS, CDR2 YFSETQ. The CDR3 runs to 16 residues. The V segment lost 0 bases and the J segment 4 bases; nucleotides outside the gene matches: 6. CDR3 loop: CASSLVVRGQYNEQFF. The CDR3 DNA is TGCGCCAGCAGCTTGGTGGTCAGGGGGCAGTACAATGAGCAGTTCTTC.

V is TRBV11-2 and J is TRBJ1-1; D remains unclear. V was shortened by 1 base and J by 3 bases, with 6 bases between the two germline ends. Germline V CDR1 and CDR2: SGHAT, FQNNGV. The CDR3 contains 13 residues. CDR3 amino acids: CASSLARDTEAFF. CDR3 DNA sequence: TGTGCCAGCAGCTTAGCTCGGGACACTGAAGCTTTCTTT.

This clone is deemed medium-sized. This chain connects TRBV29-1 to TRBJ2-3; 9 bases are shared with TRBD1. The junction had 5 bases not matched to a gene; V was cut back by 3 bases and J by 4 bases. The CDR3 is 14 amino acids. Germline V CDR1 and CDR2: SQVTM, ANQGSEA. In nucleotides, the CDR3 is TGCAGCGTTGAGGGACAGGGAGTCGCAGATACGCAGTATTTT. The encoded protein is CSVEGQGVADTQYF.

The chain uses TRBV19 and TRBJ2-6; D is possibly TRBD2 (7 bases). CDR1 is LNHDA, CDR2 SQIVND, per germline (reference sequence). V lost 5 bases and J lost 2, with 16 bases in between. The CDR3 extends over 17 amino acids. The CDR3 region has the DNA TGTGCCAGTAGTCCGGGGGCGGGGGTGACTGGGGCCAACGTCCTGACTTTC. As protein: CASSPGAGVTGANVLTF.

The chain links TRBV5-1 to TRBJ2-5; 7 bases fit TRBD1. Germline CDR1 is SGHRS and CDR2 is YFSETQ. Trimming took 0 bases from V and 5 from J; bases not matched to a gene: 7. The CDR3 covers 15 residues. The CDR3 loop is CASSLGGQKLETQYF. CDR3 nucleotide sequence: TGCGCCAGCAGCTTGGGGGGACAGAAGTTGGAGACCCAGTACTTC.

This sequence joins TRBV18 and TRBJ2-7, with 9 bases matching TRBD1. There are 15 residues in the CDR3. V lost 3 bases and J lost 2; bases outside the gene matches: 5. Germline assignment: CDR1 KGHSH and CDR2 LQKENI. The CDR3 DNA reads TGTGCCAGCTCACCGGGCGGACAGGGGACCTACGAGCAGTACTTC. Its protein is CASSPGGQGTYEQYF. The entire variable domain, with the rest obtained from reference TRBV18 and TRBJ2-7, is as follows: NAGVMQNPRHLVRRRGQEARLRCSPMKGHSHVYWYRQLPEEGLKFMVYLQKENIIDESGMPKERFSAEFPKEGPSILRIQQVVRGDSAAYFCASSPGGQGTYEQYFGPGTRLTVT.

V is TRBV7-3 and J is TRBJ1-2, with TRBD1 matching 12 bases. The junction had 6 bases not matched to a gene; V was cut back by 5 bases and J by 5 bases. This CDR3 has 15 residues. In germline, CDR1 is SGHTA, CDR2 FQGTGA. Written as DNA, the CDR3 is TGTGCCAGCAGCCCGGGACAGGGGGCATATTATGGCTACACCTTC. This sequence encodes CASSPGQGAYYGYTF.

V is TRBV28 and J is TRBJ1-1, with D possibly TRBD1 on 5 matching bases. This CDR3 is built from 14 residues. CDR1 is MDHEN and CDR2 is SYDVKM in the germline V gene. Deletions cut 4 bases from V and 2 bases from J, with 11 bases between. The CDR3 spells CASSYTGHNTEAFF. The CDR3 nucleotides are TGTGCCAGCAGTTACACTGGACATAACACTGAAGCTTTCTTT.

This clone came up once. J is TRBJ1-4 and V is TRBV30, with D possibly being TRBD1 (5 bases). The germline V gene encodes CDR1 GTSNPN and CDR2 SVGIG (reference sequence). The CDR3 has 12 residues. V lost 5 bases to trimming and J lost 4 bases, with 8 bases between them. CDR3 nucleotides: TGTGCCTGGGACAGAAATAATGAAAAACTGTTTTTT. Encoded protein: CAWDRNNEKLFF.

This rearrangement joins TRBV19 to TRBJ1-6, with 7 bases matching TRBD1. The germline V gene has CDR1 LNHDA and CDR2 SQIVND (reference sequence). The CDR3 length is 16 residues. V lost 0 bases and J lost 9; bases outside the gene matches: 8. This CDR3 is CASSIDQGGSGSPLHF. The DNA for the CDR3 is TGTGCCAGTAGTATAGATCAAGGGGGCAGCGGTTCACCCCTCCACTTT.

The gene calls are TRBV7-3 and TRBJ2-1, with 7 bases aligning to TRBD1. The germline V gene encodes CDR1 SGHTA and CDR2 FQGTGA. This CDR3 region has 15 residues. J gave up 6 bases and V 5 bases, and 10 bases lay outside the gene matches. CDR3 region: CASSPILTGSNEQFF. The CDR3, as DNA: TGTGCCAGCAGCCCAATCCTGACAGGGTCCAATGAGCAGTTCTTC.

This chain joins TRBV28 and TRBJ2-3, with 10 positions matching TRBD2. Germline values: CDR1 MDHEN, CDR2 SYDVKM. The CDR3 has 16 amino acids. Trimming took 4 bases from V and 2 from J; bases not matched to a gene: 6. The CDR3, as DNA: TGTGCCAGCAGTTCCAATAGCGGGGGGCTCACAGATACGCAGTATTTT. This translates into CASSSNSGGLTDTQYF. Full variable domain (outside the CDR3, taken from reference TRBV28 and TRBJ2-3): DVKVTQSSRYLVKRTGEKVFLECVQDMDHENMFWYRQDPGLGLRLIYFSYDVKMKEKGDIPEGYSVSREKKERFSLILESASTNQTSMYLCASSSNSGGLTDTQYFGPGTRLTVL.

The chain uses TRBV10-3 and TRBJ2-5, with D possibly matching TRBD2 (6 bases). Deletions cut 4 bases from V and 5 bases from J, with 17 bases between. Germline assignment: CDR1 ENHRY and CDR2 SYGVKD. The CDR3 covers 15 residues. The CDR3 loop is CAISGPDGTGETQYF. The CDR3 DNA reads as TGTGCCATCAGTGGGCCAGACGGGACTGGGGAGACCCAGTACTTC.

The chain has TRBV6-4 and TRBJ2-3; D unresolved. The V end lost 8 bases, the J end lost 0 bases, and 18 bases lay between the germline ends. The CDR3 totals 16 residues. CDR1 and CDR2 (germline): MRHNA, SNTAGT. For the CDR3, the DNA is TGTGCCAGCTCCCCTAGGCTGGCGGCTAGCACAGATACGCAGTATTTT. Its translation: CASSPRLAASTDTQYF.

The chain is built from TRBV5-1 and TRBJ2-7, with 10 positions matching TRBD1. Germline V gives CDR1 SGHRS, CDR2 YFSETQ. Trimming at V came to 4 bases and at J to 1 base, leaving 5 bases not matched to a gene. The CDR3 runs 15 residues. CDR3 sequence (DNA): TGCGCCAGCAGCGACCTGGGACAGGGGTCCTACGAGCAGTACTTC. Its protein product is CASSDLGQGSYEQYF.

This rearrangement joins TRBV19 to TRBJ2-2, with 8 nucleotides matching TRBD2. With 5 bases clipped from V and 0 bases from J, the junction kept 5 bases outside the gene matches. The CDR3 length is 16 residues. Germline lookup yields CDR1 LNHDA and CDR2 SQIVND (reference sequence). CDR3 sequence (DNA): TGTGCCAGTAGTTGGCAGACTAGCGCGAACACCGGGGAGCTGTTTTTT. Amino acid sequence: CASSWQTSANTGELFF.

The chain couples TRBV7-2 to TRBJ1-2, with TRBD1 matching over 8 bases. This CDR3 is 13 amino acids long. Germline lookup yields CDR1 SGHTA and CDR2 FQGNSA. V shed 4 bases, J shed 6 bases, and the junction held 4 bases outside the gene matches. The CDR3 region is CASSSGTGDGYTF. CDR3 bases: TGTGCCAGCAGCTCCGGGACAGGAGATGGCTACACCTTC.

The chain recombines TRBV7-2 with TRBJ2-7; a possible D gene is TRBD2 (6 bases). Germline assignment: CDR1 SGHTA and CDR2 FQGNSA. Trimming stripped 6 bases from V and 4 bases from J, with 25 bases between. This CDR3 contains 17 residues. The CDR3 coding sequence is TGTGCCAGCAGTTTAACCTGGGACTTTTTAAACCCGTACGAGCAGTACTTC. This sequence encodes CASSLTWDFLNPYEQYF.